This T cell receptor beta chain derives from a study of cytomegalovirus exposure and HLA in healthy donors. Study-level points and caveats: Researchers reportedly found TCR beta sequences accurately predicted most subjects' HLA-A and HLA-B alleles.

Germline V gene data show CDR1 as SGHRS and CDR2 as YFSETQ. The CDR3 extends over 14 amino acids. V dropped 3 bases and J dropped 5 bases, with 12 bases sitting between them. The study sampled nominally healthy donors, though unrecorded immune exposures were likely. This clone was picked up one time. Its specificity is unknown. A multiplex PCR was run with 60 Vbeta primers and 13 Jbeta primers. Only in-frame clones appear in the TCRdb table, and some are missing; sequencing was by immunoSEQ multiplex PCR. The sample has approximately 110,000 clones; about three quarters are singletons. This receptor was identified in a middle-aged woman in good health and CMV-seropositive. Sequenced sample: PBMCs. The chain carries TRBV5-1 and TRBJ2-1, with D unclear. CDR3 coding DNA: TGCGCCAGCAGCTGGTACGGGTCGGACAATGAGCAGTTCTTC. It specifies CASSWYGSDNEQFF.